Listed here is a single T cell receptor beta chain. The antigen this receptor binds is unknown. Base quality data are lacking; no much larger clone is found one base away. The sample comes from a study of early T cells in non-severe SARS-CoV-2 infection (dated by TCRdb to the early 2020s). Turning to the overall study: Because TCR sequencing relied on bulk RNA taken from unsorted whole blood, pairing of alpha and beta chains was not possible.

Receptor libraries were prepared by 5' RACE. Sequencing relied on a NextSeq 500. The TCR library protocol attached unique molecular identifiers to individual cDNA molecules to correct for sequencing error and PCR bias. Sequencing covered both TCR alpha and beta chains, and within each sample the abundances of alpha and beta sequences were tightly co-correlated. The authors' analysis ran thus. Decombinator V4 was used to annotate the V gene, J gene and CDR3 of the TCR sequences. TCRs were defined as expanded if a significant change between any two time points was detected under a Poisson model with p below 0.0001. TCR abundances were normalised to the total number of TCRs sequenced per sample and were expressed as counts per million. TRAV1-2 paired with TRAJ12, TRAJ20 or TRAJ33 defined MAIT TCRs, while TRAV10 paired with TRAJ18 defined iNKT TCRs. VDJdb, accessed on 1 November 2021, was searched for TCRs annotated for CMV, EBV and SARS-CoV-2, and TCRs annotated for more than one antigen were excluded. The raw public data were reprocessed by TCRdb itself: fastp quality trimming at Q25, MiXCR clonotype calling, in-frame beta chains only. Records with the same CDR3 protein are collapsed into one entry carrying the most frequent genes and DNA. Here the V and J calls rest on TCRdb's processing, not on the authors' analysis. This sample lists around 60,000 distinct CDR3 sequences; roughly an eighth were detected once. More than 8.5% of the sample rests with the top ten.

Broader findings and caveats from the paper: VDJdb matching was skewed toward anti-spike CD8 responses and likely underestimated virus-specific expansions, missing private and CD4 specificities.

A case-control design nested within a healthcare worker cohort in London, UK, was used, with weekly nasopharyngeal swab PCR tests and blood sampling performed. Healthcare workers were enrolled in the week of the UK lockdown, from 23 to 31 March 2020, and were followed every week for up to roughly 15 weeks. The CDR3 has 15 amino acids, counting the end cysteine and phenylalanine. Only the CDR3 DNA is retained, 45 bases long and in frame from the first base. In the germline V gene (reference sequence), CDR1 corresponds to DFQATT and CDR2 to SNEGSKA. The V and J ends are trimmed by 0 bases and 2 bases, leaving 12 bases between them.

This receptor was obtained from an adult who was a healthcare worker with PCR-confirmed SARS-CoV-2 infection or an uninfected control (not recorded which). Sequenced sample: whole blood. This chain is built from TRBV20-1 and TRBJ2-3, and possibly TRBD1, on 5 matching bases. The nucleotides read TGCAGTGCTAGAGATCCAGGGCAGGACACAGATACGCAGTATTTT. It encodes CSARDPGQDTDTQYF.